This T cell receptor (beta chain) originates from a study of T-cell memory formation after mild COVID-19 listed by TCRdb under 2021. About the full investigation: TCR sequence clusters from the two donors were found to be largely donor specific. T-cell clones expanding and contracting after mild COVID-19 in a couple of donors were tracked by longitudinal TCRalpha and TCRbeta repertoire sequencing. Two young, previously healthy adult volunteers made up the cohort, one male and one female.

Of note for this clonotype: Its antigen is not yet known. The junction departs from germline at one end; a sequencing error may be responsible.

PBMCs were isolated by Ficoll-Paque density gradient centrifugation. Sequencing was performed on an Illumina NovaSeq 6000. TCRalpha and TCRbeta cDNA libraries were constructed by 5'RACE with constant-segment primers, with sample barcodes and unique molecular identifiers being introduced. Trizol reagent was used to extract RNA from every sample. Libraries were amplified in two PCR steps, with a second sample barcode and Illumina TruSeq adapters added in the second step. Sequencing of the libraries was done on an Illumina NovaSeq, producing 2 x 150 bp paired-end reads. As for how the authors treated the data: Demultiplexing of reads and collapsing into UMI-guided consensus sequences were performed with migec v1.2.7. Using mixcr v2.1.11, UMI consensuses were aligned to TRA and TRB V and J templates and then assembled into clonotypes. A clonotype was counted as expanded or contracted only if both edgeR and NoisET called the change significant, with noise models trained on biological replicates. edgeR calls used a false discovery rate-adjusted p below 0.01 and a log2 fold-change threshold of 1. As an exploratory analysis of dynamics, max-normalized trajectories of the 1000 most abundant clonotypes were examined with PCA combined with hierarchical clustering. The CD4 or CD8 phenotype of responding clones was assigned using the separately sequenced CD4+ and CD8+ repertoires. In-frame beta chains were kept once TCRdb had trimmed the public reads at Q25 with fastp and called clones with MiXCR. Each CDR3 protein gets just one entry, which takes the most common genes and DNA from the rows behind it. Here the V and J calls rest on TCRdb's processing, not on the authors' analysis. This sample comprises under 550,000 distinct CDR3 sequences, around 17% of them detected only once. The ten most abundant clones make up about 22% of the sample.

Broader findings and caveats from the paper: Whether the second-wave clones peaking on day 37 were SARS-CoV-2 specific was not confirmed. Clones contracting from day 15 to 85 had balanced CD4/CD8 phenotypes, while a second wave expanding from day 15 to 37 was biased towards CD4+. The study covered only a couple of mild cases, and larger cohorts including severe cases with pre-infection samples were considered necessary. Some responding clones were detected in pre-infection memory, which suggested that pre-existing cross-reactive memory T cells had joined the SARS-CoV-2 response. Contracting CD4+ clones turned up mainly in the CM and EM memory subsets, whereas EMRA was where CD8+ clones were enriched.

There are 14 amino acids in the CDR3, from cysteine to phenylalanine inclusive. The CDR3 DNA has 42 bases and is translated from base 1. CDR1 MDHEN and CDR2 SYDVKM are derived from the germline V gene. The rearrangement joined TRBV28 to TRBJ1-1; there is no confident call for the D gene. The sequence was obtained from a man between 18 and 29 years old who had mild COVID-19 (a few samples of this study predate the infection). The sample titles of this study are shuffled in the database, so cell type and time point are left out; the donor was told from shared clones. The specimen sequenced was PBMCs or a T cell subset sorted from them (not recorded which). The CDR3 protein is CASTPWGRVPEDFF. The nucleotide sequence is TGTGCCAGCACCCCCTGGGGAAGAGTACCTGAAGATTTCTTT.